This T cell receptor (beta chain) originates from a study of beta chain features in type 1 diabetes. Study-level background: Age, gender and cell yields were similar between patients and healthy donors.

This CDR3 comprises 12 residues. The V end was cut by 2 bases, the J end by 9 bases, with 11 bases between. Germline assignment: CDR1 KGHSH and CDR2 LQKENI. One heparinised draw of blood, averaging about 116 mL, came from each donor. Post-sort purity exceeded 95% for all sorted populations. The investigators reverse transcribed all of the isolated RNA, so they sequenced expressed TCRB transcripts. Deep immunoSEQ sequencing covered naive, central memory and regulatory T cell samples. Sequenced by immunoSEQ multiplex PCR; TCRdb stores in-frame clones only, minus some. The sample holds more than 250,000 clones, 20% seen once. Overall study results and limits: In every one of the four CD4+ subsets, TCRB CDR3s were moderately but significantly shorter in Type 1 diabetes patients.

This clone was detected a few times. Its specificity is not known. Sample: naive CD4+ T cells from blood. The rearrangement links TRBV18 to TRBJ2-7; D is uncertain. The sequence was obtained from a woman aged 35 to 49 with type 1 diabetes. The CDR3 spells CASSPGDLGQYF. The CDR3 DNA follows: TGTGCCAGCTCACCAGGAGACCTGGGGCAGTACTTC.